The T cell receptor beta chain described here comes from a study of T cell changes during pregnancy in multiple sclerosis. Trimming took 3 bases from V and 8 from J, leaving 19 bases between them. There are 14 residues in the CDR3. Per the germline V gene, CDR1 is SQVTM and CDR2 is ANQGSEA. Produced via immunoSEQ multiplex PCR; TCRdb's table is partial and in-frame only. The repertoire holds fewer than 35,000 clones, with about 90% as singletons. This clone was recorded a few times. The sequence derives from a female donor in good health, enrolled as a control in a pregnancy study. The material was CD4+ T cells from peripheral blood mononuclear cells, obtained in the third trimester of pregnancy. The V call is TRBV29-1, the J call TRBJ1-2; no clear D. Here the CDR3 reads CSVEGHYTNGGYTF. As DNA, the CDR3 is TGCAGCGTTGAGGGCCATTACACGAATGGAGGCTACACCTTC. The entire variable domain, with the rest obtained from reference TRBV29-1 and TRBJ1-2, is as follows: SAVISQKPSRDICQRGTSLTIQCQVDSQVTMMFWYRQQPGQSLTLIATANQGSEATYESGFVIDKFPISRPNLTFSTLTVSNMSPEDSSIYLCSVEGHYTNGGYTFGSGTRLTVV.